The 16 T cell receptor beta chains below come from one sample, sequenced in a study of cytomegalovirus exposure and HLA in healthy donors (dated by TCRdb to between 2016 and 2019). Libraries were prepared through the immunoSEQ multiplex PCR assay. A mixture of 60 forward primers for TCR Vbeta segments and 13 reverse primers for TCR Jbeta segments was used in the multiplex PCR. This is the immuneACCESS table as TCRdb keeps it, with only in-frame sequences that have V and J called. A part of the clones is gone; compared with another copy, unresolved V genes explain less than half, and the rest is unexplained. The sample includes some 100,000 clones, with around 76% observed a single time. Roughly 12% of the sample lies in the top ten. Sequencing was performed on PBMCs. The source is a woman aged 35 to 49 in good health and CMV-seropositive.

This chain links TRBV12-5 with TRBJ2-1; 7 positions match TRBD1. Germline V gene data show CDR1 as LGHNT and CDR2 as FRNRAP. CDR3 length: 12 residues. The V gene end was trimmed by 3 bases and the J gene end by 12 bases; junction bases not matched to a gene: 5. The CDR3 loop reads CASGFSSGGQFF. Here the CDR3 DNA reads TGTGCTAGTGGTTTTTCTTCAGGGGGGCAGTTCTTC.

This clone was seen a few times. The rearrangement uses TRBV6-5 and TRBJ2-7, with TRBD1 matching 10 bases. There are 15 residues in the CDR3. Looked up from germline, CDR1 is MNHEY and CDR2 is SVGAGI. V dropped 6 bases and J dropped 4; count of bases not matched to a gene: 9. The CDR3 DNA is TGTGCCAGCAGATTAGGGACAGGGGCCTTTTACGAGCAGTACTTC. It codes for CASRLGTGAFYEQYF.

The chain joins TRBV27 to TRBJ1-5, with 9 bases identical to TRBD1. The CDR3 runs 14 residues. V trimming: 6 bases; J trimming: 6 bases; junction bases outside the gene matches: 6. The germline CDR1 and CDR2 sequences are MNHEY and SMNVEV (reference sequence). The CDR3 loop is CASRGQGRGQPQHF. The CDR3 DNA is TGTGCCAGCAGGGGACAGGGTAGGGGTCAGCCCCAGCATTTT.

The chain uses TRBV29-1 and TRBJ2-5, with TRBD2 matching over 7 bases. The end of the DNA fits TRBJ2-7 better, so the J call may be wrong. Germline loops: CDR1 SQVTM, CDR2 ANQGSEA. This CDR3 has 11 amino acids. The CDR3: CSTGGDYEQYF. The CDR3 DNA follows: TGCAGCACTGGGGGGGACTACGAGCAGTACTTC.

This clone has just a few counts. V gene TRBV6-5 combines with J gene TRBJ2-3; possibly TRBD1 for D (6 bases). The length of the CDR3 is 16 residues. Looked up from germline, CDR1 is MNHEY and CDR2 is SVGAGI. The V and J ends lost 4 bases and 3 bases respectively, with 17 bases between them. CDR3 in DNA: TGTGCCAGCAGTTGGGACACGGCAAAGGGTACAGATACGCAGTATTTT. It codes for CASSWDTAKGTDTQYF.

The V and J genes are TRBV5-4 and TRBJ2-5, with 11 bases lining up with TRBD2. With 3 bases clipped from V and 5 bases from J, the junction kept 9 bases outside the gene matches. The CDR3 has 16 amino acids. Germline V CDR1 and CDR2: SGHNT, YYREEE (reference sequence). CDR3 DNA sequence: TGTGCCAGCAGCTATAATCTAGCGGGGGGTTTGGAGACCCAGTACTTC. Translation gives CASSYNLAGGLETQYF.

This clone was detected once. The chain carries TRBV29-1 and TRBJ1-5; TRBD1 might be the D (6 bases). The CDR3 totals 13 residues. Germline CDR1 is SQVTM and CDR2 is ANQGSEA. The V end was cut by 7 bases, the J end by 5 bases, with 15 bases between. CDR3 DNA: TGCAGCGGACAAGAAGGGGGGGATCAGCCCCAGCATTTT. This encodes CSGQEGGDQPQHF. Variable domain in full (rest from reference TRBV29-1 and TRBJ1-5): SAVISQKPSRDICQRGTSLTIQCQVDSQVTMMFWYRQQPGQSLTLIATANQGSEATYESGFVIDKFPISRPNLTFSTLTVSNMSPEDSSIYLCSGQEGGDQPQHFGDGTRLSIL.

The chain carries TRBV18 and TRBJ1-2; possible D gene TRBD1, 6 bases. V lost 2 bases, J lost 4 bases, and 11 bases lay in between. Germline CDR1 and CDR2: KGHSH and LQKENI. The CDR3 sequence is 14 residues long. The CDR3 here is CASSPDRTPYGYTF. The CDR3 coding sequence is TGTGCCAGCTCACCAGACAGGACCCCCTATGGCTACACCTTC.

This clone appeared a single time. The V gene is TRBV5-4, the J gene TRBJ2-3; TRBD2 is a possible D gene (5 bases). Deletions cut 4 bases from V and 0 bases from J, with 18 bases between. The CDR3 has 17 amino acids. CDR1 is SGHNT, CDR2 YYREEE, per germline (reference sequence). This CDR3 reads CASSAEPAGVSTDTQYF. CDR3 in DNA: TGTGCCAGCAGCGCTGAACCTGCGGGTGTTAGCACAGATACGCAGTATTTT.

The chain has TRBV7-6 and TRBJ1-5, with TRBD1 matching over 7 bases. The length of the CDR3 is 15 residues. CDR1 is SGHVS, CDR2 FNYEAQ, per germline. After removal of 0 bases from V and 2 bases from J, the junction contained 1 base not matched to a gene. The CDR3 region is CASSLATGGNQPQHF. Written as DNA, the CDR3 is TGTGCCAGCAGCTTAGCTACAGGGGGCAATCAGCCCCAGCATTTT.

The chain recombines TRBV6-5 with TRBJ1-1, with TRBD1 matching 8 bases. There are 13 residues in the CDR3. Germline V gene sequence: CDR1 MNHEY, CDR2 SVGAGI. V lost 6 bases and J lost 5; bases outside the gene matches: 5. The CDR3 DNA reads as TGTGCCAGCAGATACACAGGGGGAACTGAAGCTTTCTTT. As protein: CASRYTGGTEAFF.

The chain combines TRBV6-1 with TRBJ1-3, with D perhaps matching TRBD1 (5 bases). Trimming pared 2 bases from V and 2 bases from J, leaving 7 bases between. Germline V CDR1 and CDR2: MNHNS, SASEGT. This CDR3 is 14 amino acids long. Written as DNA, the CDR3 is TGTGCCAGCAGTGAACCAGGGACTGGAAACACCATATATTTT. Translating it yields CASSEPGTGNTIYF.

The V and J genes are TRBV27 and TRBJ1-4, with D unclear. The V gene lost 1 base and the J gene lost 7 bases, with 13 bases spanning the gap. The CDR3 consists of 15 residues. Per the germline V gene, CDR1 is MNHEY and CDR2 is SMNVEV (reference sequence). Here the CDR3 DNA reads TGTGCCAGCAGTTTATTTGGCGGCGTTGGTGAAAAACTGTTTTTT. This translates into CASSLFGGVGEKLFF.

This clone has just a few counts. CDR3 loop: CASSSNTDSGNTIYF. The CDR3 DNA follows: TGTGCCAGCAGCTCCAATACAGACTCTGGAAACACCATATATTTT. V and J are TRBV13 and TRBJ1-3; D ambiguous. CDR3 size: 15 residues. Germline loops: CDR1 PRHDT, CDR2 FYEKMQ (reference sequence). The V end lost 4 bases, the J end lost 0 bases, and 10 bases lay between the germline ends. The full variable domain, its missing parts supplied by reference TRBV13 and TRBJ1-3, is AAGVIQSPRHLIKEKRETATLKCYPIPRHDTVYWYQQGPGQDPQFLISFYEKMQSDKGSIPDRFSAQQFSDYHSELNMSSLELGDSALYFCASSSNTDSGNTIYFGEGSWLTVV.

This clone was seen a single time. This sequence joins TRBV23-1 and TRBJ1-2; D may be TRBD1 (5 bases). TRBV23-1 is sorted into the ORF group, with uncertain function. The CDR3 loop spans 13 amino acids. The germline V and J ends were trimmed by 4 bases and 4 bases, with 10 bases remaining between them. Here the CDR3 DNA reads TGCGCCAGCAGTCCCGACAGACTCTATGGCTACACCTTC. It yields the protein CASSPDRLYGYTF.

This chain connects TRBV5-5 to TRBJ2-5; D is ambiguous. V was shortened by 1 base and J by 2 bases, with 9 bases between the two germline ends. The CDR3 runs to 14 residues. Per the germline V gene, CDR1 is SGHKS and CDR2 is YYEKEE (reference sequence). This CDR3 is CASSLFRVQETQYF. CDR3 sequence (DNA): TGTGCCAGCAGCTTGTTCCGGGTACAAGAGACCCAGTACTTC.